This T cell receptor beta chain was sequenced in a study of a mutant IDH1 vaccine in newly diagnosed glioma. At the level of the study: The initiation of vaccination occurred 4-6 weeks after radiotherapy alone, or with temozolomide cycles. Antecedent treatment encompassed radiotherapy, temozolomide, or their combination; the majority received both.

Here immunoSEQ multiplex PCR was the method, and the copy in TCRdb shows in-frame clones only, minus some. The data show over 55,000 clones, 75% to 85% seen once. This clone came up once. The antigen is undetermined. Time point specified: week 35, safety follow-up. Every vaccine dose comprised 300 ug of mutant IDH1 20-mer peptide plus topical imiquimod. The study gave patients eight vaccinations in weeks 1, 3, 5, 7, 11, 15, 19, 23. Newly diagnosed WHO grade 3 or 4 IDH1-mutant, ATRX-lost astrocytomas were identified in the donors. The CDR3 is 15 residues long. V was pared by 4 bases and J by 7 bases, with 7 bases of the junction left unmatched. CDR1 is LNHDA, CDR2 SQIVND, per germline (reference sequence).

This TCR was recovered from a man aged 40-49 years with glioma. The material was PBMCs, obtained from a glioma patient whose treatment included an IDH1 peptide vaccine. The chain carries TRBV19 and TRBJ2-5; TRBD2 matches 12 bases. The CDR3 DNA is TGTGCCAGTAGTAAAACTAGCGGGGGGTTCGCGACCCAGTACTTC. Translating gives CASSKTSGGFATQYF. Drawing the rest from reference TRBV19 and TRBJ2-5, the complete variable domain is DGGITQSPKYLFRKEGQNVTLSCEQNLNHDAMYWYRQDPGQGLRLIYYSQIVNDFQKGDIAEGYSVSREKKESFPLTVTSAQKNPTAFYLCASSKTSGGFATQYFGPGTRLLVL.